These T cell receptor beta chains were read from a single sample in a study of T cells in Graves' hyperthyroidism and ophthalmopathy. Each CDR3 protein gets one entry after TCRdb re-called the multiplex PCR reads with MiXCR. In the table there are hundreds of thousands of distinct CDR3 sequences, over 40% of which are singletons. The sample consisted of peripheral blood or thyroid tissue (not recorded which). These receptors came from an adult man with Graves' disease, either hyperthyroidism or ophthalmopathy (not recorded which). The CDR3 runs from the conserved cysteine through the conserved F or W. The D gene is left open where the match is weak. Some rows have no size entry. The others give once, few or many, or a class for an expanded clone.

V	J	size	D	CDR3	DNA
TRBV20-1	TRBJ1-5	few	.	CSATEQGISQPQHF	TGCAGTGCTACTGAACAGGGTATCTCTCAGCCCCAGCATTTT
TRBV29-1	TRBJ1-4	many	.	CSVGAGRSNEKLFF	TGCAGCGTTGGGGCAGGGCGGTCTAATGAAAAACTGTTTTTT
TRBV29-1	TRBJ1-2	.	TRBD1	CSVEDRVGGYTF	TGCAGCGTTGAGGACAGGGTTGGTGGCTACACCTTC
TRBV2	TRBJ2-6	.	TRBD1	CASSETGYGANVLTF	TGTGCCAGCAGTGAGACAGGGTATGGGGCCAACGTCCTGACTTTC
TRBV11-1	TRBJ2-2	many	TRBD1	CASSDRAGTGELFF	TGTGCCAGCAGCGACAGGGCGGGCACCGGGGAGCTGTTTTTT
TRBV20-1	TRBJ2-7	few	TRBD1	CSAWTGREQYF	TGCAGTGCTTGGACAGGGCGCGAGCAGTACTTC
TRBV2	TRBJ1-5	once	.	CASSEKDSNQPQHF	TGTGCCAGCAGTGAAAAAGACAGCAATCAGCCCCAGCATTTT
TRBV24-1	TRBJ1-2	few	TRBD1	CAPPGQAPDYGYTF	TGTGCCCCACCTGGACAGGCACCAGACTATGGCTACACCTTC
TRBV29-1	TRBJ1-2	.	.	CSLVGDYGYTF	TGCAGCTTGGTAGGCGACTATGGCTACACCTTC
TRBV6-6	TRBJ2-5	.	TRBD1	CASRNNRGETQYF	TGTGCCAGCAGGAACAACAGGGGAGAGACCCAGTACTTC
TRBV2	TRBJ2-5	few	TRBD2	CASTGLAGFQETQYF	TGTGCCAGCACTGGACTAGCGGGGTTTCAAGAGACCCAGTACTTC
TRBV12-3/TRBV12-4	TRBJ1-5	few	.	CASSFRNEPQHF	TGTGCCAGCAGTTTTCGAAATGAGCCCCAGCATTTT
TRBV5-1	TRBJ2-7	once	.	CASSGGTANEQYF	TGCGCCAGCAGCGGAGGGACAGCTAACGAGCAGTACTTC
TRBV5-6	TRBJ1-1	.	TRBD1	CASSSGQGKANTEAFF	TGTGCCAGCAGCTCAGGACAGGGGAAAGCGAACACTGAAGCTTTCTTT
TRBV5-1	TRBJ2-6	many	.	CASSLDGVSGANVLTF	TGCGCCAGCAGCTTGGACGGAGTCTCTGGGGCCAACGTCCTGACTTTC
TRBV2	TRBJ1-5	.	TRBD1	CASRPGQGLSNQPQHF	TGTGCCAGCAGGCCAGGACAGGGACTCAGCAATCAGCCCCAGCATTTT
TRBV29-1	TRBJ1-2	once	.	CSVVPSRRPYGYTF	TGCAGCGTTGTTCCATCAAGAAGGCCCTATGGCTACACCTTC
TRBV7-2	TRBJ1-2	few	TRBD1	CASSPLSGGVVTGYTF	TGTGCCAGCAGTCCCCTCTCAGGGGGCGTGGTAACTGGCTACACCTTC
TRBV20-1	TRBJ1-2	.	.	CSASRRTTRTPNYGYTF	TGCAGTGCTAGCCGAAGGACAACTAGGACTCCTAACTATGGCTACACCTTC
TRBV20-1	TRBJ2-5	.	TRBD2	CSARKAGGFQETQYF	TGCAGTGCTAGAAAAGCGGGGGGCTTCCAAGAGACCCAGTACTTC
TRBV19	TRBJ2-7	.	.	CASSTFDPISYEQYF	TGTGCCAGTAGTACCTTCGACCCGATCTCCTACGAGCAGTACTTC
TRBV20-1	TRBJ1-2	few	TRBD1	CSARGQGEDYGYTF	TGCAGTGCTCGTGGACAGGGGGAGGACTATGGCTACACCTTC
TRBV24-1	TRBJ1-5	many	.	CATAATGNQPQHF	TGTGCCACCGCAGCGACAGGCAATCAGCCCCAGCATTTT
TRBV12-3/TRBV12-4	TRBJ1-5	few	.	CASSHGLVPQHF	TGTGCCAGCAGCCACGGCCTCGTGCCCCAGCATTTT
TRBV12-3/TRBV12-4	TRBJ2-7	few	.	CASSWTGLGTRAEQYF	TGTGCCAGCAGTTGGACAGGTCTAGGGACTAGAGCCGAGCAGTACTTC
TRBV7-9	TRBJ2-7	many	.	CASSLAGKAYEQYF	TGTGCCAGCAGCTTAGCCGGGAAGGCCTACGAGCAGTACTTC
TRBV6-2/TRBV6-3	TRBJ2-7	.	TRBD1	CASSQTGDVSYEQYF	TGTGCCAGCAGCCAAACAGGGGATGTTTCCTACGAGCAGTACTTC
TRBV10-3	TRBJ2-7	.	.	CAISESGTGLRYEQYF	TGTGCCATCAGTGAGAGCGGGACAGGTTTGCGGTACGAGCAGTACTTC
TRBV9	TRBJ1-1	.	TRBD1	CASSPGDRAGSFF	TGTGCCAGCAGCCCAGGGGACAGGGCAGGCTCTTTCTTT
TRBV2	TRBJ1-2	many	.	CASSEGGSNYGYTF	TGTGCCAGCAGTGAAGGCGGCTCCAACTATGGCTACACCTTC
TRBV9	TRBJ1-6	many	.	CASSVGDRREGNSPLHF	TGTGCCAGCAGCGTAGGCGACCGGCGAGAGGGGAATTCACCCCTCCACTTT
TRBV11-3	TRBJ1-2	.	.	CASSSERGPYYGYTF	TGTGCCAGCAGCTCAGAGAGGGGTCCTTATTATGGCTACACCTTC
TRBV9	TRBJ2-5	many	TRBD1	CASSVGGGPETQYF	TGTGCCAGCAGCGTAGGAGGGGGCCCAGAGACCCAGTACTTC
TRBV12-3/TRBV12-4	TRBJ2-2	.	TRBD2	CASSASGRAGTGELFF	TGTGCCAGCAGTGCTAGCGGGAGGGCCGGTACCGGGGAGCTGTTTTTT
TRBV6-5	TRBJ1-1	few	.	CASGRQNTEAFF	TGTGCCAGCGGAAGACAGAACACTGAAGCTTTCTTT
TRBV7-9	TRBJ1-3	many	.	CASSQADTIYF	TGTGCCAGCAGCCAAGCGGACACCATATATTTT
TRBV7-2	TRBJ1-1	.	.	CASSSGLGTEAFF	TGTGCCAGCAGCTCCGGGTTGGGCACTGAAGCTTTCTTT
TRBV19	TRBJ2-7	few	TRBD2	CASSIGLAKDEQYF	TGTGCCAGTAGTATAGGACTAGCCAAGGACGAGCAGTACTTC
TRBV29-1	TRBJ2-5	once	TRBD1	CSAFGTGAGETQYF	TGCAGCGCCTTCGGGACAGGGGCTGGAGAGACCCAGTACTTC
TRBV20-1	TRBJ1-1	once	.	CSAANPGTEAFF	TGCAGTGCCGCCAACCCGGGCACTGAAGCTTTCTTT
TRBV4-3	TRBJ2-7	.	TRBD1	CSAGRPGQGLHEQYF	TGCAGTGCTGGACGTCCCGGACAGGGACTCCACGAGCAGTACTTC
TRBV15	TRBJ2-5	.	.	CATSRDRVGQPQYF	TGTGCCACCAGCAGAGATCGGGTCGGTCAGCCCCAGTACTTC
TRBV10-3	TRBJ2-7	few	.	CAISDGVRSLGYEQYF	TGTGCCATCAGTGATGGTGTTAGGAGTCTTGGATACGAGCAGTACTTC
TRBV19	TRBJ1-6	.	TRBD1	CASKHRGDSPLHF	TGTGCCAGTAAGCACAGGGGGGATTCACCCCTCCACTTT
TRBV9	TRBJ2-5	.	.	CASSPQPQRGETQYF	TGTGCCAGCAGCCCCCAACCTCAAAGAGGGGAGACCCAGTACTTC
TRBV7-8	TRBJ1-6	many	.	CASSLGVLSPLHF	TGTGCCAGCAGCTTAGGTGTTTTGTCACCCCTCCACTTT
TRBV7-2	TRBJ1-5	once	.	CASSDSTGEETQHF	TGTGCCAGCAGCGACTCGACGGGGGAAGAGACCCAGCATTTT
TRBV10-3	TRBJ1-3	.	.	CAIRGWDGRSGNTIYF	TGTGCCATCAGGGGGTGGGATGGCAGGAGTGGAAACACCATATATTTT
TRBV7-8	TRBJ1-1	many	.	CASSTRDITEAFF	TGTGCCAGCAGCACACGGGACATTACTGAAGCTTTCTTT
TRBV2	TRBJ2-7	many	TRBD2	CASSETSGSYEQYF	TGTGCCAGCAGTGAGACTAGCGGGAGTTACGAGCAGTACTTC
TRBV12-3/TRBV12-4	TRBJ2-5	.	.	CASSLRETETQYF	TGTGCCAGCAGTTTGAGGGAGACGGAGACCCAGTACTTC
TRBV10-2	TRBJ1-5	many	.	CASRERNSNQPQHF	TGCGCCAGCAGGGAAAGGAATAGCAATCAGCCCCAGCATTTT
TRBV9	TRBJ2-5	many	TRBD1	CASSRTGVKETQYF	TGTGCCAGCAGCCGGACAGGGGTAAAAGAGACCCAGTACTTC
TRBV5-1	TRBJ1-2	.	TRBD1	CASSYAPGQRNYGYTF	TGCGCCAGCAGCTACGCTCCGGGACAGAGAAACTATGGCTACACCTTC
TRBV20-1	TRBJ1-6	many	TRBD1	CSARGQGGNSPLHF	TGCAGTGCTAGGGGACAGGGGGGAAATTCACCCCTCCACTTT
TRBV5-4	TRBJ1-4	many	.	CASSSDVGEKLFF	TGTGCCAGCAGTTCCGATGTAGGGGAAAAACTGTTTTTT
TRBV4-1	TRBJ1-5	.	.	CASSQVFEQAKRPQHF	TGCGCCAGCAGCCAAGTTTTCGAACAGGCGAAGCGGCCCCAGCATTTT
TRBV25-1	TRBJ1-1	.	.	CASSDGILGTVNTEAFF	TGTGCCAGCAGTGACGGAATACTGGGCACCGTGAACACTGAAGCTTTCTTT
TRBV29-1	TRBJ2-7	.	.	CSVGGQEGYEQYF	TGCAGCGTTGGGGGCCAAGAGGGCTACGAGCAGTACTTC